Listed here are 20 T cell receptor beta chains from one sample, sequenced in a study of shared clonotypes between healthy human individuals. Assay used: immunoSEQ multiplex PCR; TCRdb lists only in-frame clones, some missing. The sample holds 2,500,000 or so clones, 80% to 95% seen once. Sequenced input: naive CD4+ T cells from PBMCs. Subset meaning: CD45RA+ positively selected. The receptor set was obtained from a man younger than 35 in good health. Some clones in this sample may be carry-over from other donors' samples.

The CDR3: CASSLLTAGEFSNEQFF. The DNA for the CDR3 is TGTGCCAGCAGTTTATTAACAGCGGGAGAGTTTAGTAATGAGCAGTTCTTC. This chain connects TRBV28 to TRBJ2-1, with 8 bases fitting TRBD2. The ends lost 1 base at V and 7 bases at J; junction bases unmatched: 12. CDR3 length equals 17 residues. The germline gives CDR1 MDHEN, CDR2 SYDVKM.

This clone has a single count. Different DNA sequences within this sample yield the same CDR3. This rearrangement joins TRBV28 to TRBJ1-4; D uncertain. Trimming took off 3 bases at V and 0 bases at J, with 8 bases between the two ends. Germline CDR1 MDHEN, CDR2 SYDVKM. This CDR3 region has 15 residues. CDR3: CASSFSGATNEKLFF. Here the CDR3 DNA reads TGTGCCAGCAGTTTTTCGGGAGCAACTAATGAAAAACTGTTTTTT. The variable domain in full, completed from reference TRBV28 and TRBJ1-4, reads DVKVTQSSRYLVKRTGEKVFLECVQDMDHENMFWYRQDPGLGLRLIYFSYDVKMKEKGDIPEGYSVSREKKERFSLILESASTNQTSMYLCASSFSGATNEKLFFGSGTQLSVL.

The sample holds one count of this clone. The CDR3, as DNA: TGTGCCAGCAGCGTGTCTGGGTTGGATACGCAGTATTTT. Translated, it gives CASSVSGLDTQYF. This chain connects TRBV11-1 to TRBJ2-3, with D unresolved. Trimming removed 5 bases at V and 6 bases at J, with 12 bases between. Germline CDR1 reads SGHAT; CDR2 reads FQDESV (reference sequence). The CDR3 extends over 13 amino acids.

This rearrangement joins TRBV28 to TRBJ2-1; 12 nucleotides line up with TRBD2. Trimming took 5 bases from V and 2 from J; bases not matched to a gene: 4. The CDR3 contains 16 residues. Germline V gene sequence: CDR1 MDHEN, CDR2 SYDVKM. The CDR3 spells CASSPRTSGAYNEQFF. Here the CDR3 DNA reads TGTGCCAGCAGTCCTAGGACTAGCGGGGCCTACAATGAGCAGTTCTTC.

The chain combines TRBV19 with TRBJ2-3; D is unresolved. There are 14 residues in the CDR3. The germline V gene has CDR1 LNHDA and CDR2 SQIVND (reference sequence). V lost 9 bases and J 4 bases, leaving 17 bases between the germline ends. CDR3 in amino acids: CASMPKRGADTQYF. The CDR3 bases are TGTGCCAGCATGCCGAAAAGAGGTGCAGATACGCAGTATTTT.

V and J are TRBV15 and TRBJ1-4; 8 bases align to TRBD1. V gave up 1 base and J gave up 3 bases; unmatched junction bases: 13. This CDR3 spans 19 amino acids. The germline V gene encodes CDR1 LNHNV and CDR2 YYDKDF (reference sequence). CDR3 sequence reads: CATSRAMTGVGRANEKLFF. CDR3 DNA: TGTGCCACCAGCAGAGCCATGACAGGGGTGGGGCGTGCTAATGAAAAACTGTTTTTT.

The chain couples TRBV5-8 to TRBJ1-3; D may be TRBD1 (6 bases). Germline assignment: CDR1 SGHTS and CDR2 YDEGEE. Trimming took off 4 bases at V and 0 bases at J, with 14 bases between the two ends. There are 16 residues in the CDR3. The CDR3 DNA reads TGTGCCAGCAGCACATTTACAGGGATCTCTGGAAACACCATATATTTT. Translating it yields CASSTFTGISGNTIYF. Full variable domain (remainder filled in from reference TRBV5-8 and TRBJ1-3): EAGVTQSPTHLIKTRGQQATLRCSPISGHTSVYWYQQALGLGLQFLLWYDEGEERNRGNFPPRFSGRQFPNYSSELNVNALELEDSALYLCASSTFTGISGNTIYFGEGSWLTVV.

This clone was detected a few times. CDR3 nucleotide sequence: TGTGCCAGCAGTTACGGGGTCGGGCAGTACTTC. It translates to CASSYGVGQYF. V is TRBV6-5 and J is TRBJ2-7, with D unresolved. CDR1 is MNHEY, CDR2 SVGAGI, per germline. The V gene lost 2 bases and the J gene lost 9 bases, with 8 bases spanning the gap. This CDR3 is 11 amino acids long.

By proportion, this clone is large. The CDR3 region is CASSEEGAQPQHF. CDR3 nucleotide sequence: TGTGCCAGCAGTGAAGAAGGGGCTCAGCCCCAGCATTTT. The chain recombines TRBV2 with TRBJ1-5, with D perhaps TRBD1 (5 bases). The CDR3 has 13 residues. V was shortened by 1 base and J by 6 bases, with 7 bases between the two germline ends. Germline loops: CDR1 SNHLY, CDR2 FYNNEI.

The genes are TRBV6-6 and TRBJ2-1; D is uncertain. Trimming took 5 bases from V and 4 from J, leaving 6 bases between them. Germline CDR1 and CDR2: MNHNY and SVGAGI (reference sequence). This CDR3 spans 12 amino acids. The CDR3 region has the DNA TGTGCCAGCAGTATTGGGTACAATGAGCAGTTCTTC. Translating it yields CASSIGYNEQFF.

This clone was observed once. The chain has TRBV11-1 and TRBJ2-7; 8 nucleotides line up with TRBD2. The germline gives CDR1 SGHAT, CDR2 FQDESV (reference sequence). The V segment lost 2 bases and the J segment 2 bases; nucleotides outside the gene matches: 11. The CDR3 loop spans 17 amino acids. This CDR3 is CASSLRSRGGSTYEQYF. In DNA, the CDR3 is TGTGCCAGCAGCTTAAGATCTCGGGGGGGCTCCACCTACGAGCAGTACTTC.

The chain joins TRBV5-1 to TRBJ1-1, with D possibly matching TRBD1 (6 bases). Germline V lookup: CDR1 SGHRS, CDR2 YFSETQ. CDR3 size: 13 residues. Trimming removed 3 bases at V and 1 base at J, with 7 bases between. The CDR3 coding sequence is TGCGCCAGCAGCTACAGGGAGAACACTGAAGCTTTCTTT. It codes for CASSYRENTEAFF.

V and J are TRBV11-2 and TRBJ2-7, with D uncertain. The CDR3 length is 12 residues. Trimming took off 6 bases at V and 0 bases at J, with 6 bases between the two ends. Looked up from germline, CDR1 is SGHAT and CDR2 is FQNNGV. The CDR3 nucleotides read TGTGCCAGCAGGCTGAGCTCCTACGAGCAGTACTTC. It yields the protein CASRLSSYEQYF.

Notes on this clone: Distinct nucleotide sequences in the sample also encode this CDR3. The rearrangement links TRBV9 to TRBJ1-1; D is unclear. There are 15 residues in the CDR3. Germline V gives CDR1 SGDLS, CDR2 YYNGEE. V lost 0 bases and J 2 bases, leaving 11 bases between the germline ends. The CDR3 loop reads CASSVVGSSNTEAFF. The DNA of the CDR3 is TGTGCCAGCAGCGTAGTGGGCAGCTCTAACACTGAAGCTTTCTTT.

This clone was seen a handful of times. For the CDR3, the DNA is TGTGCCAGCAAAAGAGCCGCGTTATCCACAGATACGCAGTATTTT. Its protein is CASKRAALSTDTQYF. The genes are TRBV7-3 and TRBJ2-3, with D unclear. CDR3 size: 15 residues. The V gene's germline CDR1 is SGHTA and CDR2 FQGTGA. V lost 7 bases and J lost 2, with 16 bases in between.

This chain uses TRBV5-1 with TRBJ2-1; maybe TRBD2 (7 bases). The CDR3 has 15 residues. The germline V gene encodes CDR1 SGHRS and CDR2 YFSETQ. Trimming took off 3 bases at V and 3 bases at J, with 13 bases between the two ends. CDR3 in amino acids: CASSSGGQNYNEQFF. The CDR3 DNA is TGCGCCAGCAGCTCGGGAGGACAGAACTACAATGAGCAGTTCTTC. The whole variable domain, filled in from reference TRBV5-1 and TRBJ2-1, reads KAGVTQTPRYLIKTRGQQVTLSCSPISGHRSVSWYQQTPGQGLQFLFEYFSETQRNKGNFPGRFSGRQFSNSRSEMNVSTLELGDSALYLCASSSGGQNYNEQFFGPGTRLTVL.

The chain joins TRBV2 to TRBJ2-2; D gene ambiguous. The CDR3 is 15 residues long. The germline V gene has CDR1 SNHLY and CDR2 FYNNEI. Trimming cost V 2 bases and J 3 bases, with 10 bases left between them. The chain's CDR3 is CASSEMGIDTGELFF. The CDR3 nucleotides are TGTGCCAGCAGTGAAATGGGGATTGACACCGGGGAGCTGTTTTTT.

This chain uses TRBV9 with TRBJ2-3, with D possibly matching TRBD1 (6 bases). The CDR3 sequence is 13 residues long. The V gene lost 3 bases and the J gene lost 10 bases, with 15 bases spanning the gap. The V gene's germline CDR1 is SGDLS and CDR2 YYNGEE. DNA for the CDR3: TGTGCCAGCAGCGAGGGGGACCAATACGCGCAGTATTTT. This sequence encodes CASSEGDQYAQYF.

The chain employs TRBV28 and TRBJ1-2; 7 bases match TRBD1. V lost 6 bases and J lost 4; bases outside the gene matches: 5. Germline CDR1 reads MDHEN; CDR2 reads SYDVKM. This CDR3 contains 13 residues. This chain's CDR3 is CASSPGQRYGYTF. The DNA of the CDR3 is TGTGCCAGCAGCCCGGGACAGCGCTATGGCTACACCTTC.

This sequence joins TRBV11-2 and TRBJ2-3, with TRBD1 matching over 12 bases. Trimming cost V 1 base and J 2 bases; bases outside gene matches: 7. The CDR3 totals 18 residues. CDR1 is SGHAT, CDR2 FQNNGV, per germline. CDR3 DNA: TGTGCCAGCAGCTTAGGCCGGGACAGGGGGCGGTACACAGATACGCAGTATTTT. It yields the protein CASSLGRDRGRYTDTQYF.